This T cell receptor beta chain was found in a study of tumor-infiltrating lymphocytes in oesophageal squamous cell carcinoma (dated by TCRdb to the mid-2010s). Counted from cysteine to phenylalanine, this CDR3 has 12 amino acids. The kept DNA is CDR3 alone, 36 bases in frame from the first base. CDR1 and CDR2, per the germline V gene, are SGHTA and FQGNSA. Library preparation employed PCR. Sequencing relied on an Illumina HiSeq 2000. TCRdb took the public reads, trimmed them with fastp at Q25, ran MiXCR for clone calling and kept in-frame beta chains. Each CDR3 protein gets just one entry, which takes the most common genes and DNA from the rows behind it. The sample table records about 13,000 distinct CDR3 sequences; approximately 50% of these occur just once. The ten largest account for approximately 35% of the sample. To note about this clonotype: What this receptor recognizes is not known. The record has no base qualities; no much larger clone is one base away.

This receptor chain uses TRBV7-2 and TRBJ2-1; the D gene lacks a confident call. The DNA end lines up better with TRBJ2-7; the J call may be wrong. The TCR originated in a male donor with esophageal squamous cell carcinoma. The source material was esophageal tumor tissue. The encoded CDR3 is CASSRTLYEQYF. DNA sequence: TGTGCCAGCAGCCGGACGCTCTACGAGCAGTACTTC.